This T cell receptor (beta chain) emerged from a study of CD8 T cells in Susac syndrome. Random hexamers were used to reverse transcribe roughly 0.45 to 1 ug of RNA. TCRdb reanalysed the immunoSEQ multiplex PCR reads using MiXCR and keeps one entry per CDR3 protein. The sample has around 160,000 distinct CDR3 sequences; around 94% are singletons. The CDR3 runs to 13 residues. Trimming removed 4 bases at V and 6 bases at J, with 15 bases between. CDR1 is SQVTM and CDR2 is ANQGSEA in the germline V gene. The chain combines TRBV29-1 with TRBJ1-1; D not resolved. The sequenced sample consisted of CD4+ T cells from PBMCs. This receptor was taken from a human donor in good health. The CDR3 bases are TGCAGCGTTGCGATCCCCGCAGAGGCTGAAGCTTTCTTT. Encoded protein: CSVAIPAEAEAFF.